The clone carrying this T cell receptor beta chain was seen repeatedly, ten times or more. The target antigen is unknown. Unique molecular identifiers were used to barcode this TCRbeta library. TCRdb analysed the PCR reads with MiXCR anew, one entry per CDR3 protein. In the table there are 60,000 to 85,000 distinct CDR3 sequences, around 18% of which are singletons. This entry comes from a study of T-cell reconstitution after alpha-beta-depleted transplantation in children. The study's findings and limits: For some patients, TCRbeta diversity was high at day 60 because of recipient T cells and thymic progenitors that survived. Several hundred expanded graft clones reportedly gave rise to the alpha-beta T cells present about two months after transplant. T cells produced anew were the main source of T-cell counts and diversity one year after transplant.

This CDR3 is built from 12 residues. Germline V CDR1 and CDR2: SEHNR, FQNEAQ (reference sequence). V was cut by 3 bases and J by 6 bases, with 8 bases left in between. V usage is TRBV7-9 and J usage is TRBJ1-2, with D tentatively TRBD1 (6 bases). This TCR was sampled from a male patient aged 2-15 years who had a stem cell transplant for acute lymphoblastic leukemia, so the T cells may come from the graft donor. This material consisted of PBMCs, mostly from graft donor cells, taken 360 days after TCRalphabeta/CD19-depleted stem cell transplant. CDR3 coding DNA: TGTGCCAGCAGCTTTTCAGGGGATGGCTACACCTTC. It encodes CASSFSGDGYTF.